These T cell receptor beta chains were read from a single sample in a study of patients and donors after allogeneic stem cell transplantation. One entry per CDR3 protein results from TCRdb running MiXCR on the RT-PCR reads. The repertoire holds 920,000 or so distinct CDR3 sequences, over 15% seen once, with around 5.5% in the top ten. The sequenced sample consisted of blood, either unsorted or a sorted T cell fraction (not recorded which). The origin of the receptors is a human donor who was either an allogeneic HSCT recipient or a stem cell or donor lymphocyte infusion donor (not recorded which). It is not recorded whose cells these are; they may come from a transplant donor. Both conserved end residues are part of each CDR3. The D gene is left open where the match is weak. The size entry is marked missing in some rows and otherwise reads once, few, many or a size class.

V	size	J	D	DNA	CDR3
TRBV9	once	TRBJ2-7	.	TGTGCCAGCAGCGTAGGGGGGGCTAGCGCGCCCTACGAGCAGTACTTC	CASSVGGASAPYEQYF
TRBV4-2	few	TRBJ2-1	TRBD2	TGTGCCAGCAGCCAGATGCTAGCGGGAGGGGATGAGCAGTTCTTC	CASSQMLAGGDEQFF
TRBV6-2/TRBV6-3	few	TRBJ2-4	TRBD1	TGTGCCAGCAGTCCCCGGGACAGGGGATTAAACATTCAGTACTTC	CASSPRDRGLNIQYF
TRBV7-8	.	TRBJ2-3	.	TGTGCCAGCAGCAGCCGCCGGGTCCTCTTTTCCACAGATACGCAGTATTTT	CASSSRRVLFSTDTQYF
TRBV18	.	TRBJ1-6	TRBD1	TGTGCTAGCTCGACCAGGGACAGGGAATCACCCCTCCACTTT	CASSTRDRESPLHF
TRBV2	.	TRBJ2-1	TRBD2	TGTGCCAGCGGCGGGAGTTGGAATGAGCAGTTCTTC	CASGGSWNEQFF
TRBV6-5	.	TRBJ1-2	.	TGTGCCAGCAGTTACTATGAGGAGGGGGGCTATGGCTACACCTTC	CASSYYEEGGYGYTF
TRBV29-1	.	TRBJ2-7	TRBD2	TGCAGCGTTGCGGGGGGGAGGACATCCCTCGAGCAGTACTTC	CSVAGGRTSLEQYF
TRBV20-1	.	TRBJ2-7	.	TGCAGTGCTATGGATCGGCTATGGGGGCAGTACTTC	CSAMDRLWGQYF
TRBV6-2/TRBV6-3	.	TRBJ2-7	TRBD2	TGTGCCAGCAGTCCTTATCCGGGGGGGCCCTACTCCTACGAGCAGTACTTC	CASSPYPGGPYSYEQYF
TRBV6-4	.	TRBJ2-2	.	TGTGCCAGCAGTGACTCGGCTACCCTTGACACCGGGGAGCTGTTTTTT	CASSDSATLDTGELFF
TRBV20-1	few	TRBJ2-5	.	TGCAGTGCTAGAGTGGTTGGACTCGAACAAGAGACCCAGTACTTC	CSARVVGLEQETQYF
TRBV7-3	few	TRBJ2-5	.	TGTGCCAGCAGCTTAGGGAATAGTATCCAGTACTTC	CASSLGNSIQYF
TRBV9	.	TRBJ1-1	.	TGTGCCAGCAGCGCCCACCAGGTTCCGAACACTGAAGCTTTCTTT	CASSAHQVPNTEAFF
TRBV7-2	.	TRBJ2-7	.	TGTGCCAGCACCCCGGACGGGTTACGCTACGAGCAGTACTTC	CASTPDGLRYEQYF
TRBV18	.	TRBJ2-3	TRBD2	TGTGCCAGCTCACCCGGTAGCGGGGTGACAGATACGCAGTATTTT	CASSPGSGVTDTQYF
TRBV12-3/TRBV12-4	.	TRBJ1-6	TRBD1	TGTGCCAGCAGTCCGGACCGGGACAGGGGTGCACCCCTCCACTTT	CASSPDRDRGAPLHF
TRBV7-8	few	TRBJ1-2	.	TGTGCCAGCAGCCCTAGGGCCGCAAACTATGGCTACACCTTC	CASSPRAANYGYTF
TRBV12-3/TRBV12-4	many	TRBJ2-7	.	TGTGCCAGCAGTTTCGGGCAGAGCTACGAGCAGTACTTC	CASSFGQSYEQYF
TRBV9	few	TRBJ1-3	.	TGTGCCAGCAGCGTTTACCCAGCGAGCTCTGGAAACACCATATATTTT	CASSVYPASSGNTIYF
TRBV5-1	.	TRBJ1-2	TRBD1	TGCGCCAGCAGCTCCGCCGGGACAGGGACCGGCTATGGCTACACCTTC	CASSSAGTGTGYGYTF
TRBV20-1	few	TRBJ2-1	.	TGCAGTGCAACGGCTCAGGGAAGTCTGCGGAATGAGCAGTTCTTC	CSATAQGSLRNEQFF
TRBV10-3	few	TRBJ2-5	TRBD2	TGTGCCATCATCCCAGTCGGGGGGGAGACCCAGTACTTC	CAIIPVGGETQYF
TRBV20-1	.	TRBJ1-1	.	TGCAGTGCTAAGGCTGGAGCTGAAGCTTTCTTT	CSAKAGAEAFF
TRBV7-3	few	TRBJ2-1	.	TGTGCCAGCAGCTTGGTCGCCGGGGACTACAATGAGCAGTTCTTC	CASSLVAGDYNEQFF
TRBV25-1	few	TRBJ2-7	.	TGTGCCAGCAGTGATATAGAGGCAGACTACGAGCAGTACTTC	CASSDIEADYEQYF
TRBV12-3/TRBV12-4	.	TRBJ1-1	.	TGTGCCAGCACCTCGGGACTGTACACTGAAGCTTTCTTT	CASTSGLYTEAFF
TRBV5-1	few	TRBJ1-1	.	TGCGCCAGCAGCCAGGGGTACCGATCCTGGGAAGCTTTCTTT	CASSQGYRSWEAFF
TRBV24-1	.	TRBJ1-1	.	TGTGCCACCAGTGACAGAGGGAGCACTGAAGCTTTCTTT	CATSDRGSTEAFF
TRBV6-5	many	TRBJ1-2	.	TGTGCCAGCAGTTTTACGACAGGTTCCTATGGCTACACCTTC	CASSFTTGSYGYTF
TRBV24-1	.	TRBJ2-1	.	TGTGCCACCAGTGATTTAACAGAGAAATACAATGAGCAGTTCTTC	CATSDLTEKYNEQFF
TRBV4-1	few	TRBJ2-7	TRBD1	TGCGCCAGCAGCCACCCCGGGACAGGGAGCTCCTACGAGCAGTACTTC	CASSHPGTGSSYEQYF
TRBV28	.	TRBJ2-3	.	TGTGCCAGCAGTTTATGGACCTTACTAGCAGCTAGCACAGATACGCAGTATTTT	CASSLWTLLAASTDTQYF
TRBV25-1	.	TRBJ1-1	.	TGTGCCAGCAGTGAATATAGGGCCAGAGCCGAAGCTTTCTTT	CASSEYRARAEAFF
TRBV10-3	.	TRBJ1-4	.	TGTGCCATCAGTCATACTTATCAGGAATATAATGAAAAACTGTTTTTT	CAISHTYQEYNEKLFF
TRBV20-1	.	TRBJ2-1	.	TGCAGTGCCTCCCTCGGCGACAATGAGCAGTTCTTC	CSASLGDNEQFF
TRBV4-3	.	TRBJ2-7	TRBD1	TGCGCCAGCAGCCAAGTATCGGGTTCCGGGACAGGGGGCGTCGAGCAGTACTTC	CASSQVSGSGTGGVEQYF
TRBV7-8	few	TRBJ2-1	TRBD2	TGTGCCAGCAGCCCGATAGCGGGAGGATATGAGCAGTTCTTC	CASSPIAGGYEQFF
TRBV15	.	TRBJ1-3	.	TGTGCCACCAGCAGAGATCGAAGGCATCAGAACACCATATATTTT	CATSRDRRHQNTIYF
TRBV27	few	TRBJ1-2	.	TGTGCCAGCAGTTCGGACACCTTAGACAACTATGGCTACACCTTC	CASSSDTLDNYGYTF
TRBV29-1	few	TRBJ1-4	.	TGCAGCGTCGCACAGGTTGCTAATGAAAAACTGTTTTTT	CSVAQVANEKLFF
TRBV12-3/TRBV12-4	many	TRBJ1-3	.	TGTGCCAGCAGGGGAGGGAACTCTGGAAACACCATATATTTT	CASRGGNSGNTIYF
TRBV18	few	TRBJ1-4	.	TGTGCCAGCTCACTCGCCTCGGACGAGAATGAAAAACTGTTTTTT	CASSLASDENEKLFF
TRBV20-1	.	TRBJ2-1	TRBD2	TGCAGTGCTACCGCGGCCGGGACTAGCGGCTACAATGAGCAGTTCTTC	CSATAAGTSGYNEQFF
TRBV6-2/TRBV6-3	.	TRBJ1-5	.	TGTGCCAGCAGTGGACCGGGACAACAATATAGCAATCAGCCCCAGCATTTT	CASSGPGQQYSNQPQHF
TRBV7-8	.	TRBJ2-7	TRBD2	TGTGCCAGCAGCTTAGATTGGCGGGGGGGGTACGAGCAGTACTTC	CASSLDWRGGYEQYF
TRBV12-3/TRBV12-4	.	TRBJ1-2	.	TGTGCCACCCGATCCGGAGGCCATGGCTACACCTTC	CATRSGGHGYTF
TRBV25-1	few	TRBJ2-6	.	TGTGCCAGCAGTGCGCCTGGGGCCAACGTCCTGACTTTC	CASSAPGANVLTF
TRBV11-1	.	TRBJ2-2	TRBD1	TGTGCCAGCAGCCGGGGACAGGGGGACACCGGGGAGCTGTTTTTT	CASSRGQGDTGELFF